This is a list of T cell receptor beta chains from one sample in a study of blood T cell repertoires in COVID-19. Produced via immunoSEQ multiplex PCR; TCRdb's table is partial and in-frame only. The sample includes a few hundred thousand clones, around 90% of them seen just once. Material for sequencing was peripheral blood. The receptor source for this set is a man aged 18 to 30 who had recovered from COVID-19. The CDR3 runs from the conserved cysteine through the conserved F or W. D genes are given only for firm matches. The size entry is marked missing in some rows and otherwise reads once, few, many or a size class.

CSVLGLAGRYEQYF | TGCAGCGTCTTGGGACTAGCGGGACGCTACGAGCAGTACTTC | - | TRBJ2-7 | TRBD2 | TRBV29-1
CASSLAGGLNEKLFF | TGTGCCAGCAGCCTAGCTGGGGGCCTTAATGAAAAACTGTTTTTT | - | TRBJ1-4 | - | TRBV7-2
CASSRLAGSSYEQYF | TGTGCCAGCAGCCGTCTAGCGGGAAGCTCCTACGAGCAGTACTTC | - | TRBJ2-7 | TRBD2 | TRBV4-2
CASSETGAGHPEAFF | TGTGCCAGCAGCGAAACAGGGGCAGGCCACCCTGAAGCTTTCTTT | - | TRBJ1-1 | TRBD1 | TRBV13
CASSSDSEAMNTEAFF | TGTGCCAGCAGCTCTGACTCCGAGGCCATGAACACTGAAGCTTTCTTT | - | TRBJ1-1 | - | TRBV5-4
CASSYSGGGNQPQHF | TGTGCCAGCAGTTACTCGGGGGGTGGTAATCAGCCCCAGCATTTT | - | TRBJ1-5 | - | TRBV6-6
CAWSVGETQYF | TGTGCCTGGAGTGTCGGAGAGACCCAGTACTTC | - | TRBJ2-5 | - | TRBV30
CASSSQVLNEKLFF | TGTGCCAGCAGTTCCCAGGTCCTCAATGAAAAACTGTTTTTT | - | TRBJ1-4 | - | TRBV6-6
CASSVPGPTGAGSGANVLTF | TGTGCCAGCAGCGTACCAGGACCCACAGGGGCAGGCTCTGGGGCCAACGTCCTGACTTTC | - | TRBJ2-6 | TRBD1 | TRBV9
CASSPSTYSNQPQHF | TGTGCCAGCAGTCCCTCTACCTATAGCAATCAGCCCCAGCATTTT | - | TRBJ1-5 | - | TRBV27
CASSVGSVNTEAFF | TGTGCCAGCAGCGTGGGATCAGTGAACACTGAAGCTTTCTTT | - | TRBJ1-1 | - | TRBV5-4
CASSQAGDQYF | TGCGCCAGCAGCCAAGCCGGTGACCAGTACTTC | - | TRBJ2-5 | - | TRBV4-1
CASSRGGAQYF | TGTGCCAGCAGTCGAGGGGGGGCCCAGTACTTC | - | TRBJ2-5 | - | TRBV6-5
CASSPIPDRGNQPQHF | TGTGCCAGTAGCCCTATACCCGACAGGGGAAATCAGCCCCAGCATTTT | - | TRBJ1-5 | TRBD1 | TRBV19
CVNKTPPGLAGGPNEQFF | TGTGTAAACAAGACACCCCCGGGACTAGCGGGAGGGCCCAATGAGCAGTTCTTC | - | TRBJ2-1 | - | TRBV12-1
CASSQEGGGNLYNEQFF | TGCGCCAGCAGCCAAGAGGGCGGGGGGAATCTCTACAATGAGCAGTTCTTC | few | TRBJ2-1 | TRBD2 | TRBV4-3
CASSPRRTDTQYF | TGTGCCAGCAGTCCACGTAGAACAGATACGCAGTATTTT | - | TRBJ2-3 | - | TRBV27
CASSAIDSSYGYTF | TGTGCCAGCTCAGCCATCGACAGCTCCTATGGCTACACCTTC | - | TRBJ1-2 | - | TRBV18
CASSKDRITDTQYF | TGTGCCAGCAGTAAGGACAGGATCACAGATACGCAGTATTTT | - | TRBJ2-3 | TRBD1 | TRBV2
CASSYRATGHQPQHF | TGTGCCAGCAGTTACCGAGCGACAGGGCATCAGCCCCAGCATTTT | - | TRBJ1-5 | TRBD1 | TRBV6-5
CASSPEAGVSYEQYF | TGTGCCAGCAGCCCAGAGGCAGGGGTTTCCTACGAGCAGTACTTC | - | TRBJ2-7 | - | TRBV6-2/TRBV6-3
CASSWTGVSGNTIYF | TGTGCCAGCAGCTGGACAGGGGTCTCTGGAAACACCATATATTTT | - | TRBJ1-3 | TRBD1 | TRBV7-2
CASNRGWGNTIYF | TGTGCCAGCAACCGGGGGTGGGGAAACACCATATATTTT | - | TRBJ1-3 | - | TRBV2
CASSIGPGRQPQHF | TGTGCCAGTAGTATAGGCCCAGGTAGGCAGCCCCAGCATTTT | - | TRBJ1-5 | - | TRBV19
CASSPSGGTDTQYF | TGTGCCAGCAGCCCTAGCGGGGGCACAGATACGCAGTATTTT | - | TRBJ2-3 | TRBD2 | TRBV13
CASKALAGDPYEQYF | TGCGCCAGCAAAGCACTGGCGGGAGACCCCTACGAGCAGTACTTC | - | TRBJ2-7 | TRBD2 | TRBV5-1